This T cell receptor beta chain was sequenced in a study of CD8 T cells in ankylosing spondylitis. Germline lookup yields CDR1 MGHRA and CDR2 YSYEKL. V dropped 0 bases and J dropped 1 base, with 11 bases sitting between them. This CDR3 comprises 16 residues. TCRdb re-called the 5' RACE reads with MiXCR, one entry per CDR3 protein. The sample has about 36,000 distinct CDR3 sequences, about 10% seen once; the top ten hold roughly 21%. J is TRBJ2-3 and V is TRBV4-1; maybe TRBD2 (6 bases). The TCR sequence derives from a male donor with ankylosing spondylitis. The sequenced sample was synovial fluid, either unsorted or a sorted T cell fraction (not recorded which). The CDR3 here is CASSQDWASGTDTQYF. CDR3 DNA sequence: TGCGCCAGCAGCCAAGATTGGGCTAGCGGCACAGATACGCAGTATTTT.